The 18 T cell receptor beta chains presented below share a single source sample, sequenced in a study of blood T cells in healthy people across ages. Primers used in a second PCR of about 6 to 11 cycles were a sample-barcoded 5' primer and a J-beta primer mix. TCRdb re-analysed the 5' RACE reads in MiXCR, keeping a single row per CDR3 protein. In the table there are around 1,500,000 distinct CDR3 sequences, under 30% of which are singletons. The sequencing input was blood. These receptors all come from a woman between 25 and 40 years old in good health.

The chain has TRBV14 and TRBJ2-1, with 8 bases identical to TRBD2. Germline CDR1 is SGHDN and CDR2 is FVKESK. V was pared by 4 bases and J by 0 bases, with 8 bases of the junction left unmatched. The CDR3 is 17 residues long. CDR3 DNA: TGTGCCAGCAGCCGCGGAATACTAGCGGCCTCCTACAATGAGCAGTTCTTC. Translated, it gives CASSRGILAASYNEQFF.

The table lists this clonotype with a few counts. The rearrangement links TRBV4-1 to TRBJ2-3, with 12 bases that match TRBD1. Germline loops: CDR1 MGHRA, CDR2 YSYEKL. The ends lost 3 bases at V and 1 base at J; junction bases unmatched: 5. CDR3 size: 17 residues. The CDR3: CASSQPGTGGGTDTQYF. CDR3 in DNA: TGCGCCAGCAGCCAGCCCGGGACAGGGGGCGGCACAGATACGCAGTATTTT.

This clonotype was seen a few times. This sequence joins TRBV5-1 and TRBJ2-1, with 10 positions matching TRBD2. The length of the CDR3 is 16 residues. CDR1 and CDR2 (germline): SGHRS, YFSETQ. V gave up 0 bases and J gave up 5 bases; unmatched junction bases: 5. For the CDR3, the DNA is TGCGCCAGCAGCTTGGCTAGCGGGAGATCGCACAATGAGCAGTTCTTC. Its translation is CASSLASGRSHNEQFF.

The rearrangement links TRBV6-1 to TRBJ2-1; D could derive from TRBD1 or TRBD2 (5 bases each). Germline loops: CDR1 MNHNS, CDR2 SASEGT. The ends were cut back, 5 bases at V and 8 bases at J, with 13 bases in the middle. There are 13 residues in the CDR3. The CDR3 protein is CASSPTRGDEQFF. The CDR3 DNA reads as TGTGCCAGCAGTCCTACACGAGGGGATGAGCAGTTCTTC.

The genes are TRBV7-2 and TRBJ2-3; D is possibly TRBD2 (6 bases). The CDR3 extends over 17 amino acids. V dropped 1 base and J dropped 0 bases, with 14 bases sitting between them. Germline V lookup: CDR1 SGHTA, CDR2 FQGNSA. The CDR3 here is CASSLGVIGSSTDTQYF. The CDR3 DNA reads as TGTGCCAGCAGCTTAGGGGTTATCGGGAGTAGCACAGATACGCAGTATTTT.

This clonotype has just a few counts. The J gene is TRBJ1-2, the V gene TRBV9; D is unresolved. V was pared by 0 bases and J by 2 bases, with 8 bases between. This CDR3 is built from 14 residues. CDR1 and CDR2 (germline): SGDLS, YYNGEE. The CDR3 DNA sequence: TGTGCCAGCAGCGTAGCTCACAGAAACTATGGCTACACCTTC. Amino acids: CASSVAHRNYGYTF.

Concerning this clonotype: The junction departs from the called germline gene at one end, perhaps through a read error. This chain connects TRBV20-1 to TRBJ2-1; no reliable D call. CDR1 and CDR2 (germline): DFQATT, SNEGSKA (reference sequence). CDR3 size: 15 residues. CDR3 DNA sequence: TGCAGTGCTAGAGTGGCGGCGCCTTCCTACAATGGGCAGTTCTTC. This codes for CSARVAAPSYNGQFF.

The V and J genes are TRBV11-2 and TRBJ2-1; 8 bases agree with TRBD2. CDR3 length: 15 amino acids. The V segment lost 7 bases and the J segment 9 bases; nucleotides outside the gene matches: 14. The germline gives CDR1 SGHAT, CDR2 FQNNGV. CDR3 bases: TGTGCCAGCAAACCTTGGACTAGCCGTGAAGGTGAGCAGTTCTTC. This codes for CASKPWTSREGEQFF. The whole variable domain, remainder taken from reference TRBV11-2 and TRBJ2-1, is EAGVAQSPRYKIIEKRQSVAFWCNPISGHATLYWYQQILGQGPKLLIQFQNNGVVDDSQLPKDRFSAERLKGVDSTLKIQPAKLEDSAVYLCASKPWTSREGEQFFGPGTRLTVL.

This clonotype was recorded many times. The genes are TRBV20-1 and TRBJ2-5; unclear D gene. The CDR3 has 11 residues. Germline V gene data show CDR1 as DFQATT and CDR2 as SNEGSKA (reference sequence). V lost 0 bases and J 5 bases, leaving 4 bases between the germline ends. CDR3 bases: TGCAGTGCTAGAGATACCGAGACCCAGTACTTC. Translation gives CSARDTETQYF.

This clonotype was seen a single time. The V and J genes are TRBV30 and TRBJ2-3, with 12 bases aligning to TRBD2. Germline V gene lookup returns CDR1 GTSNPN and CDR2 SVGIG (reference sequence). Germline trimming cut 3 bases from V and 6 bases from J; bases unmatched to any gene: 7. The CDR3 has 15 residues. The CDR3 sequence is CAWRRLAGVSDTQYF. The CDR3 nucleotides are TGTGCCTGGAGGCGACTAGCGGGAGTTTCCGATACGCAGTATTTT. Variable domain in full (rest from reference TRBV30 and TRBJ2-3): SQTIHQWPATLVQPVGSPLSLECTVEGTSNPNLYWYRQAAGRGLQLLFYSVGIGQISSEVPQNLSASRPQDRQFILSSKKLLLSDSGFYLCAWRRLAGVSDTQYFGPGTRLTVL.

This clonotype came up a few times. This rearrangement joins TRBV27 to TRBJ1-2; 7 nucleotides agree with TRBD1. CDR3 length: 15 residues. Germline V gene sequence: CDR1 MNHEY, CDR2 SMNVEV (reference sequence). Trimming took 0 bases from V and 4 from J; bases not matched to a gene: 5. The DNA of the CDR3 is TGTGCCAGCAGTTTATCAAAGGGGGCCAGCTATGGCTACACCTTC. Protein sequence: CASSLSKGASYGYTF.

J is TRBJ1-1 and V is TRBV12-3 or TRBV12-4; D remains ambiguous. V was shortened by 3 bases and J by 1 base, with 6 bases between the two germline ends. This CDR3 contains 13 residues. DNA of the CDR3: TGTGCCAGCAGTTTTCACGAGAACACTGAAGCTTTCTTT. Protein: CASSFHENTEAFF.

V and J are TRBV7-9 and TRBJ2-1, with TRBD2 identical over 13 bases. V gave up 4 bases and J gave up 7 bases; unmatched junction bases: 13. This CDR3 spans 18 amino acids. Germline-derived CDR1 and CDR2 are SEHNR and FQNEAQ (reference sequence). CDR3 residues: CASSSPPWTSGSSNEQFF. DNA for the CDR3: TGTGCCAGCAGCTCTCCCCCATGGACTAGCGGGAGTTCGAATGAGCAGTTCTTC.

The chain links TRBV30 to TRBJ2-2; D is possibly TRBD1 (6 bases). The CDR3 runs to 15 residues. V lost 0 bases and J lost 0, with 8 bases in between. Germline assignment: CDR1 GTSNPN and CDR2 SVGIG (reference sequence). The CDR3, as DNA: TGTGCCTGGAGTGTATGGGACACGAACACCGGGGAGCTGTTTTTT. This gives the protein CAWSVWDTNTGELFF.

The rearrangement links TRBV2 to TRBJ1-1; D is ambiguous. The CDR3 has 11 amino acids. Germline V gene data show CDR1 as SNHLY and CDR2 as FYNNEI. V gave up 4 bases and J gave up 8 bases, with 8 bases separating them. CDR3 sequence (DNA): TGTGCCAGCAGTGTTGAGGAAGAAGCTTTCTTT. Its protein is CASSVEEEAFF.

This clonotype has only a few counts. Just one base apart from a much larger clone, this may be a read error. The chain joins TRBV29-1 to TRBJ2-1; weak D call: TRBD2 (5 bases). V was shortened by 6 bases and J by 5 bases, with 17 bases between the two germline ends. Germline values: CDR1 SQVTM, CDR2 ANQGSEA. This CDR3 has 14 residues. CDR3 sequence (DNA): TGCAGCGTCGCCGGGGTCTGGGCTCACAATGAGCAGTTCTTC. Residues: CSVAGVWAHNEQFF.

The genes are TRBV20-1 and TRBJ2-5; D unclear. The CDR3 contains 13 residues. The V end was cut by 1 base, the J end by 0 bases, with 6 bases between. Germline CDR1 and CDR2: DFQATT and SNEGSKA (reference sequence). The CDR3 region is CSARGHNQETQYF. CDR3 coding DNA: TGCAGTGCTAGAGGTCATAACCAAGAGACCCAGTACTTC.

Here the CDR3 reads CASSIDGSGYNQPQHF. CDR3 bases: TGTGCCAGTAGTATAGATGGGTCCGGTTACAATCAGCCCCAGCATTTT. The chain is built from TRBV19 and TRBJ1-5; D not resolved. CDR1 is LNHDA and CDR2 is SQIVND in the germline V gene (reference sequence). The CDR3 spans 16 residues. Trimming cost V 0 bases and J 3 bases, with 12 bases left between them.